These 9 T cell receptor beta chains were sequenced from one sample in a study of beta chain features in type 1 diabetes. Expressed TCRB transcripts were sequenced because the isolated RNA had all been reverse transcribed beforehand. Assay: immunoSEQ multiplex PCR; the TCRdb copy retains only in-frame clones and omits some. In the table there are roughly 130,000 clones, about 9.2% of which are singletons. The sequenced sample consisted of central memory CD4+ T cells from blood. Receptors were obtained from a man younger than 30 in good health.

This clone was seen more than once but under ten times. This sequence joins TRBV18 and TRBJ2-5; D not certain. Trimming pared 4 bases from V and 2 bases from J, leaving 8 bases between. The length of the CDR3 is 13 residues. Looked up from germline, CDR1 is KGHSH and CDR2 is LQKENI. CDR3 sequence: CASSLQEQETQYF. CDR3 in DNA: TGTGCCAGCTCACTTCAGGAACAAGAGACCCAGTACTTC.

This clone was counted only a few times. The chain carries TRBV30 and TRBJ1-4; TRBD1 is a possible D gene (5 bases). The CDR3 loop spans 13 amino acids. Per germline, CDR1 GTSNPN and CDR2 SVGIG (reference sequence). V gave up 0 bases and J gave up 8 bases, with 10 bases separating them. CDR3 loop: CAWSVGGDEKLFF. The CDR3 DNA reads TGTGCCTGGAGTGTGGGGGGAGACGAAAAACTGTTTTTT.

This clone showed up just a few times. This chain uses TRBV2 with TRBJ2-1; D may be TRBD2 (5 bases). Trimming shortened V by 0 bases and J by 2 bases, and 8 bases separated the two germline ends. The CDR3 runs 15 residues. Per germline, CDR1 SNHLY and CDR2 FYNNEI. CDR3 sequence reads: CASSEARTAYNEQFF. The DNA of the CDR3 is TGTGCCAGCAGTGAAGCCCGGACTGCCTACAATGAGCAGTTCTTC. The complete variable domain, with remaining parts taken from reference TRBV2 and TRBJ2-1, reads EPEVTQTPSHQVTQMGQEVILRCVPISNHLYFYWYRQILGQKVEFLVSFYNNEISEKSEIFDDQFSVERPDGSNFTLKIRSTKLEDSAMYFCASSEARTAYNEQFFGPGTRLTVL.

The sample holds a few counts of this clone. V gene TRBV5-6 combines with J gene TRBJ2-6; D is undetermined. The CDR3 covers 15 residues. The germline V gene encodes CDR1 SGHDT and CDR2 YYEEEE. V lost 5 bases and J 0 bases, leaving 9 bases between the germline ends. The DNA for the CDR3 is TGTGCCAGCAGTCACGAGGACTCTGGGGCCAACGTCCTGACTTTC. Protein sequence: CASSHEDSGANVLTF. Based on the CDR3 plus reference TRBV5-6 and TRBJ2-6, the full variable domain is DAGVTQSPTHLIKTRGQQVTLRCSPKSGHDTVSWYQQALGQGPQFIFQYYEEEERQRGNFPDRFSGHQFPNYSSELNVNALLLGDSALYLCASSHEDSGANVLTFGAGSRLTVL.

The sample holds a few counts of this clone. The CDR3 spells CAIGTGNSPLHF. DNA for the CDR3: TGTGCCATAGGGACAGGGAATTCACCCCTCCACTTT. V usage is TRBV10-3 and J usage is TRBJ1-6; 9 nucleotides line up with TRBD1. Germline CDR1 is ENHRY and CDR2 is SYGVKD. With 9 bases clipped from V and 7 bases from J, the junction kept 1 base outside the gene matches. The CDR3 runs 12 residues.

This clone came up a few times. The chain joins TRBV7-6 to TRBJ2-3; D uncertain. The germline V gene has CDR1 SGHVS and CDR2 FNYEAQ. The CDR3 covers 14 residues. Trimming shortened V by 4 bases and J by 5 bases, and 13 bases separated the two germline ends. CDR3 amino acids: CASSSGFAGDTQYF. CDR3 in DNA: TGTGCCAGCAGCTCCGGGTTCGCCGGAGATACGCAGTATTTT.

This clone came up a few times. The chain has TRBV7-2 and TRBJ2-3, with D possibly TRBD1 on 5 matching bases. The CDR3 consists of 16 residues. Germline-derived CDR1 and CDR2 are SGHTA and FQGNSA. Trimming removed 4 bases from V and 0 bases from J, with 14 bases in between. The CDR3 sequence: CASSSPGSPSTDTQYF. CDR3 bases: TGTGCCAGCAGCTCCCCAGGGTCCCCTAGCACAGATACGCAGTATTTT.

Only a few counts were recorded for this clone. CDR3 sequence: CASSSQGDGEQYF. The DNA for the CDR3 is TGTGCCAGCAGTTCTCAGGGGGACGGCGAGCAGTACTTC. The rearrangement uses TRBV2 and TRBJ2-7; 7 positions match TRBD1. Per the germline V gene, CDR1 is SNHLY and CDR2 is FYNNEI. This CDR3 region has 13 residues. J was trimmed by 6 bases and V by 5 bases; bases with no gene match: 7.

This clone was recorded a few times. The rearrangement joins TRBV19 to TRBJ1-1; no clear D gene. V lost 8 bases to trimming and J lost 0 bases, with 10 bases between them. The CDR3 runs to 13 residues. CDR1 LNHDA and CDR2 SQIVND come from the germline V gene (reference sequence). CDR3 DNA: TGTGCCAGTGAGAACAGAATGAACACTGAAGCTTTCTTT. Translated, it gives CASENRMNTEAFF.